Listed below are T cell receptor beta chains from one sample, sequenced in a study of shared clonotypes between healthy human individuals. Assay used: immunoSEQ multiplex PCR; TCRdb lists only in-frame clones, some missing. The table shows about 2.3 million clones, with over 85% occurring only once. Sample: naive CD4+ T cells from PBMCs. These receptors were taken from a man between 18 and 29 years old in good health. Some clones in this sample may be carry-over from other donors' samples. Both conserved end residues are part of each CDR3. A D gene is named only where the DNA matches it firmly. Size is stated for part of the rows, as once, few or many counts, or as a class when the clone is expanded.

DNA: TGTGCCAGCAGTCCCCACACCGGGGAGCTGTTTTTT; CDR3: CASSPHTGELFF; V: TRBV9; size: NA; J: TRBJ2-2; D: NA
DNA: TGTGCCACCAGGGGAGACTTTGTCTATGGCGGCTACACCTTC; CDR3: CATRGDFVYGGYTF; V: TRBV15; size: NA; J: TRBJ1-2; D: NA
DNA: TGTGCCAGCTCACCACAGAGGGGGGGGAATGAGCAGTTCTTC; CDR3: CASSPQRGGNEQFF; V: TRBV18; size: NA; J: TRBJ2-1; D: NA
DNA: TGCGCCAGCAGCACCGACAGGGACGAAAAACTGTTTTTT; CDR3: CASSTDRDEKLFF; V: TRBV5-1; size: NA; J: TRBJ1-4; D: TRBD1
DNA: TGCGCCAGCAGCCCGGGACTAGCGGCCTACGAGCAGTACTTC; CDR3: CASSPGLAAYEQYF; V: TRBV10-1; size: NA; J: TRBJ2-7; D: TRBD2
DNA: TGCGCCAGCAGCTTGGGCCCGAGCTCCTACGAGCAGTACTTC; CDR3: CASSLGPSSYEQYF; V: TRBV5-1; size: NA; J: TRBJ2-7; D: NA
DNA: TGTGCCAGCAGCCAAGTTATCACCCCCGTATACAATGAGCAGTTCTTC; CDR3: CASSQVITPVYNEQFF; V: TRBV14; size: NA; J: TRBJ2-1; D: NA
DNA: TGCAGCGTTGAGGTGGTTAGGGGCCAAGAGACCCAGTACTTC; CDR3: CSVEVVRGQETQYF; V: TRBV29-1; size: NA; J: TRBJ2-5; D: NA
DNA: TGCAGCGTTTCGGCGGCCGCCCTCCGTGCAGATACGCAGTATTTT; CDR3: CSVSAAALRADTQYF; V: TRBV29-1; size: once; J: TRBJ2-3; D: NA
DNA: TGTGCCAGCAGCTTAGATGGGCGCCACCAAGAGACCCAGTACTTC; CDR3: CASSLDGRHQETQYF; V: TRBV7-2; size: NA; J: TRBJ2-5; D: NA
DNA: TGTGCCAGCAGCACCCCCCTCGCAGGGAGCCAGCCCCAGCATTTT; CDR3: CASSTPLAGSQPQHF; V: TRBV9; size: once; J: TRBJ1-5; D: NA
DNA: TGTGCCAGCAGTTTCCGGGACAGCGAAAAACTGTTTTTT; CDR3: CASSFRDSEKLFF; V: TRBV6-6; size: NA; J: TRBJ1-4; D: TRBD1
DNA: TGTGCCAGCAGCCAAGAGAGGACAGGCGACATGAACACTGAAGCTTTCTTT; CDR3: CASSQERTGDMNTEAFF; V: TRBV4-2; size: NA; J: TRBJ1-1; D: TRBD1
DNA: TGCGCCAGCAGCTTGGAGGCGACTACGCAGGGCGGCGGGGAGCTGTTTTTT; CDR3: CASSLEATTQGGGELFF; V: TRBV5-1; size: NA; J: TRBJ2-2; D: NA
DNA: TGTGCCAGCAGTGAATGGGGGCCTCCCTTGGACACCATATATTTT; CDR3: CASSEWGPPLDTIYF; V: TRBV6-1; size: NA; J: TRBJ1-3; D: NA
DNA: TGTGCCAGCAGCTTGTCACCGGGCTTCTCAAACACCGGGGAGCTGTTTTTT; CDR3: CASSLSPGFSNTGELFF; V: TRBV5-4; size: NA; J: TRBJ2-2; D: NA
DNA: TGTGCCAGCAGTTCTCGACAGGGTTCCCTCACCGGGGAGCTGTTTTTT; CDR3: CASSSRQGSLTGELFF; V: TRBV27; size: NA; J: TRBJ2-2; D: TRBD1
DNA: TGCAGCGTAGCGGGAGGGCCGAGGGGGATGGGCTACGAGCAGTACTTC; CDR3: CSVAGGPRGMGYEQYF; V: TRBV29-1; size: once; J: TRBJ2-7; D: TRBD2
DNA: TGTGCCAGCAGTTTACTTCAATCTCGGGACGGCGGTCGCGAGCAGTACTTC; CDR3: CASSLLQSRDGGREQYF; V: TRBV28; size: NA; J: TRBJ2-7; D: NA
DNA: TGCAGCGTTGTTGAGCGGGAGAACACCGGGGAGCTGTTTTTT; CDR3: CSVVERENTGELFF; V: TRBV29-1; size: NA; J: TRBJ2-2; D: TRBD2
DNA: TGTGCCAGCAGCCCGAGACTAGCGACGGGCTGGGAGCAGTACTTC; CDR3: CASSPRLATGWEQYF; V: TRBV7-9; size: once; J: TRBJ2-7; D: TRBD2
DNA: TGTGCCTGGCAAACAGGGACGGGGTCCCAGCATTTT; CDR3: CAWQTGTGSQHF; V: TRBV30; size: NA; J: TRBJ1-5; D: NA
DNA: TGTGCCACACACGCAAGAGTGGGCGAGCAGTACTTC; CDR3: CATHARVGEQYF; V: TRBV6-5; size: once; J: TRBJ2-7; D: NA
DNA: TGTGCCAGCAGTTTTCGTGGGGCAGGTAGCAATCAGCCCCAGCATTTT; CDR3: CASSFRGAGSNQPQHF; V: TRBV28; size: few; J: TRBJ1-5; D: NA
DNA: TGTGCCAGCAGTGAAGGCAAATTAGGCGGGGTGAAAGCTTTCTTT; CDR3: CASSEGKLGGVKAFF; V: TRBV6-1; size: NA; J: TRBJ1-1; D: NA
DNA: TGTGCCAGCAGTCCCCACAGGGGCGAGCAGTACTTC; CDR3: CASSPHRGEQYF; V: TRBV28; size: NA; J: TRBJ2-7; D: TRBD1
DNA: TGTGCCACCAGCATCCCAAAGAGTGGCAACACTGAAGCTTTCTTT; CDR3: CATSIPKSGNTEAFF; V: TRBV15; size: NA; J: TRBJ1-1; D: NA
DNA: TGTGCCAGCAGCCTCCTTGGGGTCCCTGGAAACACCATATATTTT; CDR3: CASSLLGVPGNTIYF; V: TRBV7-2; size: NA; J: TRBJ1-3; D: NA
DNA: TGTGCCAGCAGAAGAGCGGGAGTCGAGACCCAGTACTTC; CDR3: CASRRAGVETQYF; V: TRBV28; size: NA; J: TRBJ2-5; D: TRBD2
DNA: TGCGCCAGCAGCTTGGCCATATCGGGACTGTACAATGAGCAGTTCTTC; CDR3: CASSLAISGLYNEQFF; V: TRBV5-1; size: NA; J: TRBJ2-1; D: NA
DNA: TGTGCCAGCAGTTTGGATCTCCCTACTAACTATGGCTACACCTTC; CDR3: CASSLDLPTNYGYTF; V: TRBV28; size: once; J: TRBJ1-2; D: NA
DNA: TGTGCCTGGAATGTTATGAGCCAAGAGACCCAGTACTTC; CDR3: CAWNVMSQETQYF; V: TRBV30; size: NA; J: TRBJ2-5; D: NA
DNA: TGTGCCAGCAGCCTCCTCAGGGGCCCCTCCTACGAGCAGTACTTC; CDR3: CASSLLRGPSYEQYF; V: TRBV6-5; size: NA; J: TRBJ2-7; D: NA
DNA: TGTGCTAGTGTTCCCACCGGACAGGGTCACGAGCAGTACTTC; CDR3: CASVPTGQGHEQYF; V: TRBV12-5; size: NA; J: TRBJ2-7; D: TRBD1
DNA: TGTGCCAGCAGCGACAGGGGCGAGCAGTACTTC; CDR3: CASSDRGEQYF; V: TRBV2; size: few; J: TRBJ2-7; D: TRBD1
DNA: TGTGCCAGCAGGAAGGGGGATGGATATCGGATCGCAACTAATGAAAAACTGTTTTTT; CDR3: CASRKGDGYRIATNEKLFF; V: TRBV27; size: NA; J: TRBJ1-4; D: NA
DNA: TGTGCCAGCAACATTAGGGGAGGAGAGACCCAGTACTTC; CDR3: CASNIRGGETQYF; V: TRBV5-8; size: NA; J: TRBJ2-5; D: NA
DNA: TGTGCCAGCGACCTGTATAGCAATCAGCCCCAGCATTTT; CDR3: CASDLYSNQPQHF; V: TRBV6-6; size: few; J: TRBJ1-5; D: NA
DNA: TGTGCCAGCAGTTTACCCGCCGCGTCAGGGGCGCTTTATGGCTACACCTTC; CDR3: CASSLPAASGALYGYTF; V: TRBV28; size: NA; J: TRBJ1-2; D: NA
DNA: TGTGCCAGCAGCTTTTTACAGGCCTCCTACGAGCAGTACTTC; CDR3: CASSFLQASYEQYF; V: TRBV7-2; size: NA; J: TRBJ2-7; D: NA
DNA: TGTGCCAGCAGCTTAGGCCAGGGGAGCGGAAACACCATATATTTT; CDR3: CASSLGQGSGNTIYF; V: TRBV7-3; size: NA; J: TRBJ1-3; D: NA
DNA: TGTGCCAGCAGCTTTAACGGCTACAATGAGCAGTTCTTC; CDR3: CASSFNGYNEQFF; V: TRBV9; size: NA; J: TRBJ2-1; D: NA
DNA: TGTGCCAGCAGTTACGTGGGGTGGGAGACCCAGTACTTC; CDR3: CASSYVGWETQYF; V: TRBV6-5; size: NA; J: TRBJ2-5; D: NA
DNA: TGTGCCATCAGTGATCGGGCAGACAATGAGCAGTTCTTC; CDR3: CAISDRADNEQFF; V: TRBV10-3; size: NA; J: TRBJ2-1; D: NA
DNA: TGTGCCTGGAGTGTGCGGATCTCCTACAATGAGCAGTTCTTC; CDR3: CAWSVRISYNEQFF; V: TRBV30; size: NA; J: TRBJ2-1; D: NA
DNA: TGTGCCAGTAGCCCGGGACAGGGGCGGTCTAATGAAAAACTGTTTTTT; CDR3: CASSPGQGRSNEKLFF; V: TRBV19; size: NA; J: TRBJ1-4; D: TRBD1
DNA: TGTGCCAGCAAGCCACAAACCTACAATGAGCAGTTCTTC; CDR3: CASKPQTYNEQFF; V: TRBV2; size: NA; J: TRBJ2-1; D: NA
DNA: TGCGCCAGCAGCCTCGGCAACTCTGGGGCCAACGTCCTGACTTTC; CDR3: CASSLGNSGANVLTF; V: TRBV5-1; size: NA; J: TRBJ2-6; D: NA
DNA: TGCGCCAGCAGCCCTCAACCAGGGGGCGGTGAGACCCAGTACTTC; CDR3: CASSPQPGGGETQYF; V: TRBV5-1; size: NA; J: TRBJ2-5; D: TRBD1
DNA: TGTGCCAGCAGCTTTCGGGGAGGCGGCACAGATACGCAGTATTTT; CDR3: CASSFRGGGTDTQYF; V: TRBV11-2; size: NA; J: TRBJ2-3; D: NA
DNA: TGCGCCAGCAGCTTGGCGGCTAGCGGGAGCTACAATGAGCAGTTCTTC; CDR3: CASSLAASGSYNEQFF; V: TRBV5-1; size: NA; J: TRBJ2-1; D: TRBD2
DNA: TGCGCCAGCAGCTTTAGGGGTGCAGGGGTTCACTCCTACAATGAGCAGTTCTTC; CDR3: CASSFRGAGVHSYNEQFF; V: TRBV5-1; size: NA; J: TRBJ2-1; D: NA
DNA: TGTGCCAGCAGACCGGACGGGGGGGGAAACATTCAGTACTTC; CDR3: CASRPDGGGNIQYF; V: TRBV27; size: NA; J: TRBJ2-4; D: TRBD2
DNA: TGTGCCAGTAGTCCCCTACCGGGACAGGGGTCGGATGAGCAGTTCTTC; CDR3: CASSPLPGQGSDEQFF; V: TRBV19; size: NA; J: TRBJ2-1; D: TRBD1
DNA: TGTGCCAGCAGCCTCCCCAGGGGGCAAAGCACCGGGGAGCTGTTTTTT; CDR3: CASSLPRGQSTGELFF; V: TRBV11-3; size: NA; J: TRBJ2-2; D: TRBD1